Below, 12 T cell receptor beta chains from the same sample are listed, as sequenced in a study of T cells expressing NK-cell markers. From the 5' RACE reads, TCRdb lists one entry per CDR3 protein and no DNA. The sample table includes about 260,000 distinct CDR3 sequences. Material: blood T cells: a sorted CD56 or NKG2C T cell subset, CD4+ or CD8+ T cells, or bulk PBMC T cells (not recorded which). The receptors shown here come from a woman aged 18-70 years in good health.

The chain couples TRBV7-2 to TRBJ2-5; TCRdb designates TRBD1, a call that cannot be tested without DNA. The CDR3 totals 15 residues. Germline lookup yields CDR1 SGHTA and CDR2 FQGNSA. Here the CDR3 reads CASRVMGGKQETQYF.

V gene TRBV10-3 combines with J gene TRBJ1-6; the TCRdb call, TRBD1, lacks DNA for checking. The germline gives CDR1 ENHRY, CDR2 SYGVKD. This CDR3 comprises 12 residues. This CDR3 is CAISELGVPLHF.

The genes are TRBV29-1 and TRBJ1-1. The CDR3 length is 11 residues. The germline CDR1 and CDR2 sequences are SQVTM and ANQGSEA. This chain's CDR3 is CSGEEGGEAFF.

This chain joins TRBV9 and TRBJ2-5; TCRdb picks TRBD2, but there is no DNA to check that call. This CDR3 has 17 amino acids. Germline lookup yields CDR1 SGDLS and CDR2 YYNGEE. The CDR3 sequence: CASSVGLAGGLQETQYF.

The rearrangement joins TRBV7-9 to TRBJ2-1; no DNA is available, so the TRBD2 call from TCRdb remains unchecked. The CDR3 has 15 residues. Germline V gene data show CDR1 as SEHNR and CDR2 as FQNEAQ (reference sequence). The CDR3 loop reads CASSPTSGMSNEQFF.

The chain combines TRBV12-3 or TRBV12-4 with TRBJ2-5; with no DNA, the TCRdb D assignment of TRBD2 cannot be verified. The CDR3 has 14 residues. The CDR3: CASRKATGGETQYF.

The chain couples TRBV30 to TRBJ1-3; no DNA is available, so the TRBD1 call from TCRdb remains unchecked. The CDR3 extends over 15 amino acids. Germline-derived CDR1 and CDR2 are GTSNPN and SVGIG (reference sequence). This CDR3 is CAWSVPTGSGNTIYF.

This chain connects TRBV20-1 to TRBJ2-1; the D call from TCRdb, TRBD1, cannot be confirmed without DNA. The CDR3 has 17 residues. Looked up from germline, CDR1 is DFQATT and CDR2 is SNEGSKA (reference sequence). CDR3 region: CSARDWGGHSSYNEQFF.

The rearrangement uses TRBV11-2 and TRBJ1-1. The CDR3 length is 16 residues. In germline, CDR1 is SGHAT, CDR2 FQNNGV. CDR3 in amino acids: CASSFPSGGGNTEAFF.

This chain joins TRBV12-3 or TRBV12-4 and TRBJ2-5; the TCRdb D gene call, TRBD1, has no DNA to confirm it. The CDR3 is made up of 16 amino acids. CDR3 residues: CASSRPPGQGGETQYF.

This chain uses TRBV14 with TRBJ1-2; TCRdb's D gene call, TRBD1, goes unchecked for lack of DNA. Germline CDR1 is SGHDN and CDR2 is FVKESK. The CDR3 runs 12 residues. CDR3 loop: CASSQTGGLGTF.

The genes are TRBV14 and TRBJ2-5; TCRdb lists TRBD2, though no DNA is available to test this call. This CDR3 is 15 amino acids long. Looked up from germline, CDR1 is SGHDN and CDR2 is FVKESK. The CDR3 is CASSSGTSVDGTQYF.